A selection of T cell receptor beta chains follows, all from one sample in a study of blood T cell repertoires in COVID-19. The repertoire was sequenced with immunoSEQ multiplex PCR; TCRdb's copy has only in-frame clones and lacks some. The sample holds 130,000 to 150,000 clones, roughly four fifths seen once. The sequenced material came from peripheral blood. Every receptor here comes from a human donor with acute or convalescent COVID-19. The donor label of this sample is uncertain. The conserved cysteine and the conserved F or W are not part of the CDR3 here. The order of the fields is V gene, J gene, CDR3 protein.

v_gene: TRBV7-9
j_gene: TRBJ1-1
CDR3aa: ASSLTGGNTEAF

v_gene: TRBV11-2
j_gene: TRBJ1-1
CDR3aa: ASSPQTGSTEAF

v_gene: TRBV6-5
j_gene: TRBJ1-2
CDR3aa: ASSYGGGGGYGYT

v_gene: TRBV11-2
j_gene: TRBJ2-3
CDR3aa: ASSLGWTGDGDTQY

v_gene: TRBV7-9
j_gene: TRBJ1-1
CDR3aa: ASSFPGVPSEAF

v_gene: TRBV28
j_gene: TRBJ1-2
CDR3aa: ASSLGTTAIYGYT

v_gene: TRBV11-1
j_gene: TRBJ2-1
CDR3aa: ASSLGVGASRNEQF

v_gene: TRBV12-2
j_gene: TRBJ1-2
CDR3aa: ASRLEVNRGRLNYGYT

v_gene: TRBV25-1
j_gene: TRBJ1-6
CDR3aa: ASRSETGVNSPLH

v_gene: TRBV9
j_gene: TRBJ2-1
CDR3aa: ASSFFRTGEQF

v_gene: TRBV7-3
j_gene: TRBJ2-3
CDR3aa: ASSLTGALSTGTDTQY

v_gene: TRBV19
j_gene: TRBJ1-6
CDR3aa: ASNPGQRNSPLH

v_gene: TRBV7-9
j_gene: TRBJ1-1
CDR3aa: AVTQGNTEAF

v_gene: TRBV4-1
j_gene: TRBJ1-5
CDR3aa: ASSQPARNQPQH

v_gene: TRBV7-2
j_gene: TRBJ1-2
CDR3aa: ASSLDRNGYT

v_gene: TRBV19
j_gene: TRBJ1-5
CDR3aa: ASSTRQQGVQPQH

v_gene: TRBV4-1
j_gene: TRBJ1-2
CDR3aa: ASSRVPGQTNYGYT

v_gene: TRBV6-4
j_gene: TRBJ2-2
CDR3aa: ASSDTDTGELF

v_gene: TRBV11-1
j_gene: TRBJ2-1
CDR3aa: ASSVQINEQF

v_gene: TRBV10-3
j_gene: TRBJ2-3
CDR3aa: AISDPTEYTDTQY

v_gene: TRBV29-1
j_gene: TRBJ1-2
CDR3aa: SALQTSYGYT

v_gene: TRBV7-9
j_gene: TRBJ1-1
CDR3aa: ASSLLGTEAF

v_gene: TRBV5-4
j_gene: TRBJ2-7
CDR3aa: ASSEGQGVPYEQY

v_gene: TRBV27
j_gene: TRBJ1-1
CDR3aa: ASSLGADTEAF

v_gene: TRBV27
j_gene: TRBJ1-5
CDR3aa: ASSSSQGIGPQH

v_gene: TRBV12-3/TRBV12-4
j_gene: TRBJ2-1
CDR3aa: ASSLADINEQF

v_gene: TRBV6-1
j_gene: TRBJ1-5
CDR3aa: ASSEGQGRNQPQH

v_gene: TRBV12-5
j_gene: TRBJ2-5
CDR3aa: ASGPGTNQETQY

v_gene: TRBV7-8
j_gene: TRBJ2-1
CDR3aa: ASSPRGGYSYNEQF

v_gene: TRBV25-1
j_gene: TRBJ1-6
CDR3aa: ASSEFGTGGNSPLH

v_gene: TRBV30
j_gene: TRBJ2-3
CDR3aa: AWSRGDTQY

v_gene: TRBV23-1
j_gene: TRBJ1-3
CDR3aa: ASSQHLTGPLNTIY

v_gene: TRBV6-5
j_gene: TRBJ2-3
CDR3aa: ASTSVWGGTDTQY

v_gene: TRBV24-1
j_gene: TRBJ2-3
CDR3aa: ATSDLRGQGNTQY

v_gene: TRBV7-9
j_gene: TRBJ2-7
CDR3aa: ASSIGLGGHEQY

v_gene: TRBV27
j_gene: TRBJ2-5
CDR3aa: ASSTQETQY

v_gene: TRBV5-1
j_gene: TRBJ1-1
CDR3aa: ASSLGGGNTEAF

v_gene: TRBV7-3
j_gene: TRBJ2-1
CDR3aa: ASSSPNNEQF

v_gene: TRBV4-2
j_gene: TRBJ1-2
CDR3aa: ASSQDRAGMNYGYT

v_gene: TRBV2
j_gene: TRBJ1-1
CDR3aa: ASNGRGGAEAF

v_gene: TRBV5-1
j_gene: TRBJ2-7
CDR3aa: ASSFGTGLREQY

v_gene: TRBV30
j_gene: TRBJ2-2
CDR3aa: AWSFHPGGGELF

v_gene: TRBV7-9
j_gene: TRBJ1-6
CDR3aa: ASGSGTGTSPLH

v_gene: TRBV10-3
j_gene: TRBJ2-7
CDR3aa: AISDLDRGGYEQY

v_gene: TRBV30
j_gene: TRBJ2-7
CDR3aa: ATGDTYEQY

v_gene: TRBV29-1
j_gene: TRBJ1-2
CDR3aa: SASRGYGYT

v_gene: TRBV5-1
j_gene: TRBJ1-4
CDR3aa: ASSFGGAVDEKLF

v_gene: TRBV11-1
j_gene: TRBJ2-7
CDR3aa: ASSSLLDRVYEQY

v_gene: TRBV6-4
j_gene: TRBJ2-7
CDR3aa: ARRDSRIYEQY

v_gene: TRBV5-4
j_gene: TRBJ1-1
CDR3aa: ASKLGPSNTEAF

v_gene: TRBV5-4
j_gene: TRBJ1-1
CDR3aa: ASSLLGQGVNTEAF

v_gene: TRBV24-1
j_gene: TRBJ2-2
CDR3aa: ATSDRALNTGELF

v_gene: TRBV29-1
j_gene: TRBJ2-6
CDR3aa: SVDFPLTGHSGANVLT

v_gene: TRBV14
j_gene: TRBJ2-2
CDR3aa: ASSPPRVRAGRENTGELF